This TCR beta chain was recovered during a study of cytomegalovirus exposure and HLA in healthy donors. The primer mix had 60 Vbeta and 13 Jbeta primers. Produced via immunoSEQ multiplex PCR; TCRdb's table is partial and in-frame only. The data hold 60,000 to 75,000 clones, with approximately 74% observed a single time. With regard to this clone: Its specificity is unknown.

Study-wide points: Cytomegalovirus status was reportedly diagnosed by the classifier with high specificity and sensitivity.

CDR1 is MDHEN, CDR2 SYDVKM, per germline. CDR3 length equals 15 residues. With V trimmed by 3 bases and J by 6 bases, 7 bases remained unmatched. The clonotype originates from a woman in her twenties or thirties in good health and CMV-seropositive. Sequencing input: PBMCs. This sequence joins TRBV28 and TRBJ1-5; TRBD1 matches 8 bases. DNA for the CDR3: TGTGCCAGCAGTTTGGCGGACAGGGCGAGTCAGCCCCAGCATTTT. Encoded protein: CASSLADRASQPQHF.